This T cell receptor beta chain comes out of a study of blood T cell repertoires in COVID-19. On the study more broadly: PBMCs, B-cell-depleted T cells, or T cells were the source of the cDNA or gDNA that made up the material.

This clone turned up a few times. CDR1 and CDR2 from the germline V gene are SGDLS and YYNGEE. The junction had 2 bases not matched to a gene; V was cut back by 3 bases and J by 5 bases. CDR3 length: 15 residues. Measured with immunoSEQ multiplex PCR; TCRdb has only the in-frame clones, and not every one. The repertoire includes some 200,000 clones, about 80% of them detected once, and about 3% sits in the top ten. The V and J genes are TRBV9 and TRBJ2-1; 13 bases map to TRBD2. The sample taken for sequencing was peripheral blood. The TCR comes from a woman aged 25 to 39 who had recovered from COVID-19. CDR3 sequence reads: CASSAGLAGNNEQFF. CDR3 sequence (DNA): TGTGCCAGCAGCGCGGGACTAGCGGGGAACAATGAGCAGTTCTTC.